The 32 T cell receptor beta chains below come from one sample, sequenced in a study of shared clonotypes between healthy human individuals. Assay used: immunoSEQ multiplex PCR; TCRdb lists only in-frame clones, some missing. The sample comprises about 2.4 million clones, more than 85% of which are singletons, and 0.35% to 0.45% rests with the top ten. Sequencing was done on a sample of naive CD4+ T cells from PBMCs. Documented subset: CD45RA+ positively selected. The source is a man younger than 35 in good health. Some clones in this sample may be carry-over from other donors' samples.

This chain links TRBV6-6 with TRBJ2-3; D not resolved. The V and J ends lost 5 bases and 3 bases respectively, with 15 bases between them. This CDR3 is built from 15 residues. The germline gives CDR1 MNHNY, CDR2 SVGAGI (reference sequence). The DNA of the CDR3 is TGTGCCAGCAGTCCCACCTCCCCTCGAACAGATACGCAGTATTTT. Residues: CASSPTSPRTDTQYF.

The chain combines TRBV6-6 with TRBJ1-2; no firm D call. V was pared by 7 bases and J by 13 bases, with 25 bases between. The germline V gene has CDR1 MNHNY and CDR2 SVGAGI (reference sequence). This CDR3 is built from 14 residues. CDR3 in DNA: TGTGCCAGCATTCTGGACCCGATCCCCGGACCGCGCACCTTC. It specifies CASILDPIPGPRTF.

Here the CDR3 DNA reads TGTGCCAGCAGCCGGGGTGAGATCCCGCAAGAGACCCAGTACTTC. Residues: CASSRGEIPQETQYF. The J gene is TRBJ2-5, the V gene TRBV14, with unresolved D. This CDR3 is 15 amino acids long. Germline V gene lookup returns CDR1 SGHDN and CDR2 FVKESK. Trimming removed 4 bases at V and 2 bases at J, with 14 bases between.

The chain has TRBV5-1 and TRBJ2-3, with 14 bases matching TRBD2. The germline V gene has CDR1 SGHRS and CDR2 YFSETQ. This CDR3 contains 17 residues. V shed 0 bases and J 2 bases; nucleotides not matched to a gene: 2. In nucleotides, the CDR3 is TGCGCCAGCAGCTTGGGGACTAGCGGGGGGTACACAGATACGCAGTATTTT. It is translated as CASSLGTSGGYTDTQYF.

As concerns this clone: Additional DNA sequences in this sample encode the identical CDR3. J is TRBJ1-2 and V is TRBV5-1; 7 nucleotides agree with TRBD1. Germline V gives CDR1 SGHRS, CDR2 YFSETQ. CDR3 length equals 14 residues. V trimming: 0 bases; J trimming: 4 bases; junction bases outside the gene matches: 3. CDR3 in DNA: TGCGCCAGCAGCTTGGAAGGGGGCGGCTATGGCTACACCTTC. It is translated as CASSLEGGGYGYTF.

The chain is built from TRBV28 and TRBJ2-7, with D uncertain. V dropped 7 bases and J dropped 0 bases, with 13 bases sitting between them. The CDR3 covers 14 residues. Germline V gives CDR1 MDHEN, CDR2 SYDVKM. The CDR3 sequence is CASTSTPSSYEQYF. DNA of the CDR3: TGTGCCAGCACCTCGACACCGAGCTCCTACGAGCAGTACTTC.

This chain connects TRBV27 to TRBJ2-7, with TRBD1 identical over 9 bases. The ends lost 7 bases at V and 3 bases at J; junction bases unmatched: 10. In germline, CDR1 is MNHEY, CDR2 SMNVEV (reference sequence). This CDR3 region has 15 residues. The CDR3 region has the DNA TGTGCCAGCACCGAATACGGGACAGGGATCTACGAGCAGTACTTC. Translated: CASTEYGTGIYEQYF.

The chain carries TRBV18 and TRBJ2-1; possible D gene TRBD2, 5 bases. V was shortened by 3 bases and J by 5 bases, with 17 bases between the two germline ends. CDR3 size: 16 residues. Germline-derived CDR1 and CDR2 are KGHSH and LQKENI. The CDR3 region has the DNA TGTGCCAGCTCACCTTTCCAGCGGTCAGCAAACAATGAGCAGTTCTTC. It codes for CASSPFQRSANNEQFF.

The chain carries TRBV28 and TRBJ1-1; the D gene is possibly TRBD1 (6 bases). Germline CDR1 and CDR2: MDHEN and SYDVKM. V was shortened by 3 bases and J by 3 bases, with 17 bases between the two germline ends. The CDR3 consists of 16 residues. CDR3 loop: CASSLGGAAGDTEAFF. CDR3 bases: TGTGCCAGCAGTTTGGGGGGGGCTGCAGGGGACACTGAAGCTTTCTTT.

The genes are TRBV6-5 and TRBJ1-4, with 7 nucleotides matching TRBD1. Germline assignment: CDR1 MNHEY and CDR2 SVGAGI. V shed 0 bases and J 4 bases; nucleotides not matched to a gene: 5. CDR3 size: 16 residues. The CDR3 spells CASSYSQTGHNEKLFF. CDR3 sequence (DNA): TGTGCCAGCAGTTACTCCCAGACAGGGCATAATGAAAAACTGTTTTTT.

This clone appeared a single time. The chain is built from TRBV28 and TRBJ2-1; D is perhaps TRBD2 (6 bases). The CDR3 sequence is 16 residues long. Germline lookup yields CDR1 MDHEN and CDR2 SYDVKM. V lost 5 bases and J 6 bases, leaving 20 bases between the germline ends. CDR3 residues: CASSAYRDSMGNEQFF. The CDR3 bases are TGTGCCAGCAGTGCTTACCGGGACTCTATGGGCAATGAGCAGTTCTTC.

This chain joins TRBV5-1 and TRBJ2-5, with a weak D call TRBD1 (5 bases). This CDR3 has 15 residues. Trimming took 1 base from V and 1 from J, leaving 11 bases between them. The V gene's germline CDR1 is SGHRS and CDR2 YFSETQ. The CDR3 loop reads CASSLRGSSQETQYF. CDR3 DNA: TGCGCCAGCAGCTTGAGGGGCTCTAGCCAAGAGACCCAGTACTTC.

The gene calls are TRBV4-1 and TRBJ2-5, with 11 bases aligning to TRBD1. The CDR3 length is 12 residues. J was trimmed by 10 bases and V by 4 bases; bases with no gene match: 2. Germline loops: CDR1 MGHRA, CDR2 YSYEKL. DNA of the CDR3: TGCGCCAGCAGCCGAGGGACAGGGGGCCAGTACTTC. Translating gives CASSRGTGGQYF.

This chain connects TRBV5-1 to TRBJ1-1; D is perhaps TRBD1 (6 bases). V lost 0 bases and J lost 0, with 9 bases in between. Germline V gives CDR1 SGHRS, CDR2 YFSETQ. The CDR3 consists of 15 residues. The CDR3 spells CASSLAGALNTEAFF. The CDR3 DNA sequence: TGCGCCAGCAGCTTGGCGGGGGCCCTGAACACTGAAGCTTTCTTT.

V and J are TRBV29-1 and TRBJ2-1, with D perhaps TRBD2 (5 bases). V was trimmed by 8 bases and J by 0 bases, leaving 14 bases between them. In germline, CDR1 is SQVTM, CDR2 ANQGSEA. The CDR3 length is 14 residues. CDR3: CSYPPAGSYNEQFF. For the CDR3, the DNA is TGCAGCTATCCCCCTGCGGGCTCCTACAATGAGCAGTTCTTC.

The chain couples TRBV7-2 to TRBJ2-7; 9 bases match TRBD2. CDR1 SGHTA and CDR2 FQGNSA come from the germline V gene. There are 15 residues in the CDR3. J lost 3 bases, V lost 6 bases, and 9 bases had no gene match. CDR3 DNA sequence: TGTGCCAGCAGTCCGGCGGGCGGGAGGGTCTACGAGCAGTACTTC. Its protein is CASSPAGGRVYEQYF.

The V gene is TRBV5-1, the J gene TRBJ1-2; D unclear. V lost 1 base, J lost 5 bases, and 9 bases lay in between. The CDR3 totals 13 residues. The germline V gene has CDR1 SGHRS and CDR2 YFSETQ. The CDR3 is CASSLQREYGYTF. The CDR3, as DNA: TGCGCCAGCAGCTTGCAACGGGAGTATGGCTACACCTTC.

CDR3 residues: CASSVEASRIAGETQYF. Here the CDR3 DNA reads TGTGCCAGCAGCGTGGAGGCCAGTCGAATCGCAGGGGAGACCCAGTACTTC. The genes are TRBV9 and TRBJ2-5; possibly TRBD1 or TRBD2 for D (5 bases each). Germline V gene data show CDR1 as SGDLS and CDR2 as YYNGEE. Trimming removed 2 bases at V and 5 bases at J, with 22 bases between. This CDR3 is 17 amino acids long.

The CDR3: CASTSGRARDTQYF. CDR3 DNA sequence: TGCGCCAGTACTAGCGGGAGGGCGCGAGATACGCAGTATTTT. This chain connects TRBV5-1 to TRBJ2-3; TRBD2 matches at 13 bases. The length of the CDR3 is 14 residues. V was clipped by 8 bases and J by 5 bases; unmatched bases: 5. The germline V gene encodes CDR1 SGHRS and CDR2 YFSETQ.

To note about this clone: The identical CDR3 is also encoded by other nucleotide sequences in the sample. The V gene is TRBV27, the J gene TRBJ1-3; TRBD1 aligns across 8 bases. Germline V gene data show CDR1 as MNHEY and CDR2 as SMNVEV (reference sequence). The trim removed 5 bases at V and 4 bases at J, leaving 4 bases unmatched. The CDR3 consists of 14 residues. The CDR3 reads CASSPRTGGNTIYF. The CDR3 coding sequence is TGTGCCAGCAGTCCGCGGACAGGGGGAAACACCATATATTTT.

The CDR3 DNA follows: TGTGCCAGCAGCTTAAATACGCAGAGTGAGCAGTTCTTC. It is translated as CASSLNTQSEQFF. The rearrangement joins TRBV7-3 to TRBJ2-1; D unclear. The germline V gene has CDR1 SGHTA and CDR2 FQGTGA. The CDR3 is 13 amino acids. V lost 1 base and J 9 bases, leaving 10 bases between the germline ends.

The chain combines TRBV19 with TRBJ2-1; 12 nucleotides agree with TRBD2. Germline CDR1 and CDR2: LNHDA and SQIVND (reference sequence). The CDR3 totals 16 residues. J lost 6 bases, V lost 5 bases, and 8 bases had no gene match. This CDR3 is CASSLTSGSGSNEQFF. CDR3 nucleotide sequence: TGTGCCAGTAGTTTGACTAGCGGGAGTGGGAGCAATGAGCAGTTCTTC.

The rearrangement uses TRBV6-5 and TRBJ2-7; TRBD1 aligns across 8 bases. This CDR3 contains 15 residues. Germline-derived CDR1 and CDR2 are MNHEY and SVGAGI. The V and J ends lost 7 bases and 2 bases, in that order; junction bases with no gene match: 10. The CDR3 DNA follows: TGTGCCAGCAAACGGTCGGGACAGGACCCCTACGAGCAGTACTTC. Translation gives CASKRSGQDPYEQYF.

The rearrangement joins TRBV6-1 to TRBJ2-1; 7 bases match TRBD2. Germline CDR1 reads MNHNS; CDR2 reads SASEGT. V shed 3 bases and J 7 bases; nucleotides not matched to a gene: 6. CDR3 length: 14 residues. In nucleotides, the CDR3 is TGTGCCAGCAGTGAGGCGGGAGTCCGGAATGAGCAGTTCTTC. It translates to CASSEAGVRNEQFF.

The chain is built from TRBV13 and TRBJ1-2, with 8 bases identical to TRBD1. J gave up 5 bases and V 7 bases, and 9 bases lay outside the gene matches. CDR3 size: 14 residues. Germline-derived CDR1 and CDR2 are PRHDT and FYEKMQ (reference sequence). The CDR3 DNA is TGTGCCAGCAATCCCCAGACAGGGGTTTATGGCTACACCTTC. Protein product: CASNPQTGVYGYTF. The full variable domain, in which reference TRBV13 and TRBJ1-2 provide the parts outside the CDR3, is AAGVIQSPRHLIKEKRETATLKCYPIPRHDTVYWYQQGPGQDPQFLISFYEKMQSDKGSIPDRFSAQQFSDYHSELNMSSLELGDSALYFCASNPQTGVYGYTFGSGTRLTVV.

The rearrangement uses TRBV30 and TRBJ2-7; D is unresolved. The CDR3 totals 13 residues. Looked up from germline, CDR1 is GTSNPN and CDR2 is SVGIG (reference sequence). V was shortened by 3 bases and J by 3 bases, with 12 bases between the two germline ends. In DNA form, the CDR3 reads TGTGCCTGGAGCGTCAGGCCAGGCTACGAGCAGTACTTC. It codes for CAWSVRPGYEQYF.

The chain combines TRBV19 with TRBJ1-5; D is uncertain. The CDR3 runs 15 residues. CDR1 and CDR2 from the germline V gene are LNHDA and SQIVND (reference sequence). Between the trimmed V and J ends, which lost 5 bases and 2 bases, there was a span of 13 bases. Here the CDR3 reads CASSQGRVRNQPQHF. DNA of the CDR3: TGTGCCAGTAGTCAAGGAAGGGTGCGCAATCAGCCCCAGCATTTT.

The chain recombines TRBV7-3 with TRBJ2-3; the match to TRBD1 covers 7 bases. Unmatched junction bases numbered 1, after V lost 5 bases and J lost 5 bases. From germline, CDR1 is SGHTA and CDR2 FQGTGA. The CDR3 covers 12 residues. Here the CDR3 DNA reads TGTGCCAGCAGCACAGGGGAAGATACGCAGTATTTT. Encoded protein: CASSTGEDTQYF.

This chain uses TRBV7-2 with TRBJ2-3, with D tentatively TRBD1 or TRBD2 (5 bases each). Germline CDR1 and CDR2: SGHTA and FQGNSA. V was cut by 1 base and J by 2 bases, with 13 bases left in between. This CDR3 has 16 residues. In DNA form, the CDR3 reads TGTGCCAGCAGCTTAGGCGCTGGGGGATACACAGATACGCAGTATTTT. Protein: CASSLGAGGYTDTQYF.

The chain links TRBV7-9 to TRBJ1-2; the D gene is possibly TRBD1 (6 bases). V dropped 5 bases and J dropped 7 bases, with 17 bases sitting between them. Germline V gives CDR1 SEHNR, CDR2 FQNEAQ (reference sequence). The CDR3 has 14 amino acids. The CDR3 nucleotides read TGTGCCAGCAGCCTCCGGCAGGGGCTGCGTGGCTACACCTTC. This translates into CASSLRQGLRGYTF.

This chain joins TRBV4-1 and TRBJ1-5; TRBD1 aligns across 8 bases. Germline trimming cut 1 base from V and 0 bases from J; bases unmatched to any gene: 8. Germline V CDR1 and CDR2: MGHRA, YSYEKL. This CDR3 is built from 18 residues. The CDR3 loop reads CASSQGGTGYYSNQPQHF. The CDR3 DNA follows: TGCGCCAGCAGCCAAGGGGGGACAGGCTACTATAGCAATCAGCCCCAGCATTTT.

The rearrangement links TRBV6-1 to TRBJ2-7; D remains unclear. The ends were cut back, 5 bases at V and 4 bases at J, with 9 bases in the middle. Per the germline V gene, CDR1 is MNHNS and CDR2 is SASEGT. This CDR3 comprises 12 residues. The chain's CDR3 is CASSPHPYEQYF. In DNA form, the CDR3 reads TGTGCCAGCAGTCCACACCCTTACGAGCAGTACTTC.